Each of the 24 T cell receptor beta chains below was sequenced from the same sample in a study of T-cell reconstitution after alpha-beta-depleted transplantation in children (dated by TCRdb to 2016 to 2017). The research as a whole found: Hyperexpanded clone frequencies declined over subsequent months; after one year, T-cell counts and TCRbeta diversity were mostly attributed to newly produced T cells.

The sample's treatment or condition label, decoded: allogeneic hematopoietic cell transplantation with graft depleted of TCRalphabeta T cells and CD19 B cells. These receptors are not linked to any known antigen. Libraries were built with PCR. This sample was sequenced with an Illumina HiSeq 2500. Molecular barcoding was employed in the preparation of TCR libraries, with unique molecular identifiers being used to normalize TCRbeta repertoire quantification. TCRdb handled the public reads itself, with Q25 trimming in fastp and clone calling in MiXCR, and kept productive beta chains. Identical CDR3 protein sequences are pooled into one entry, listed with their most common genes and DNA. The sample records some 300,000 distinct CDR3 sequences, almost 8% of which are singletons. Of the sample, 9.1% is held by the ten largest clones. Sequences were derived from peripheral blood, sampled 360 days after TCRalphabeta/CD19-depleted stem cell transplant. The receptors here all came from a female patient aged 2-9 years who had a stem cell transplant for Fanconi anemia, so the T cells may come from the graft donor.

This clonotype appeared many times. The chain combines TRBV6-2 or TRBV6-3 with TRBJ2-1, with 12 bases identical to TRBD2. The V segment lost 0 bases and the J segment 0 bases; nucleotides outside the gene matches: 12. Per germline, CDR1 MNHEY and CDR2 SVGEGT. The CDR3 consists of 21 residues. CDR3 region: CASSYSKGSSGGVSSYNEQFF. In DNA form, the CDR3 reads TGTGCCAGCAGTTACTCAAAAGGGTCTAGCGGGGGGGTCAGCTCCTACAATGAGCAGTTCTTC.

This clonotype has a count of ten or more. This sequence joins TRBV24-1 and TRBJ2-1; TRBD1 aligns across 9 bases. After removal of 4 bases from V and 4 bases from J, the junction contained 7 bases not matched to a gene. The germline gives CDR1 KGHDR, CDR2 SFDVKD. This CDR3 spans 16 amino acids. The CDR3 protein is CATSDAGTGTYNEQFF. The CDR3 DNA reads TGTGCCACCAGTGACGCCGGGACAGGGACTTACAATGAGCAGTTCTTC.

This clonotype has just a few counts. The chain carries TRBV7-9 and TRBJ1-1; TRBD1 aligns across 8 bases. The CDR3 has 15 residues. V was pared by 3 bases and J by 4 bases, with 7 bases of the junction left unmatched. Germline V lookup: CDR1 SEHNR, CDR2 FQNEAQ (reference sequence). CDR3 sequence reads: CASSFPGQVATEAFF. CDR3 in DNA: TGTGCCAGCAGCTTTCCGGGACAGGTTGCCACTGAAGCTTTCTTT.

This clonotype was seen repeatedly, ten times or more. The rearrangement joins TRBV24-1 to TRBJ1-3; D not certain. Trimming shortened V by 1 base and J by 2 bases, and 8 bases separated the two germline ends. Germline CDR1 and CDR2: KGHDR and SFDVKD. CDR3 length: 15 residues. CDR3 in DNA: TGTGCCACCAGTGATTTCTCCGGTCCTGGAAACACCATATATTTT. It translates to CATSDFSGPGNTIYF.

The J gene is TRBJ1-5, the V gene TRBV21-1; the table names TRBD1, a call not compared with the DNA. TRBV21-1 represents a pseudogene. The CDR3 spans 15 residues. Here the CDR3 reads CASGWRCGGNQPQHF. As DNA, the CDR3 is TGTGCCAGCGGGTGGCGTTGTGGGGGAAATCAGCCCCAGCATTTT.

This clonotype was recorded at least ten times. The rearrangement links TRBV6-1 to TRBJ1-6; no firm D call. CDR1 MNHNS and CDR2 SASEGT come from the germline V gene. V shed 7 bases and J shed 7 bases, with 17 bases lying between them. There are 15 residues in the CDR3. CDR3 loop: CASTAGLGRNSPLHF. In DNA, the CDR3 is TGTGCCAGCACCGCAGGACTAGGAAGAAATTCACCCCTCCACTTT.

This clonotype was counted many times. The CDR3 DNA reads as TGTGCCAGCAGCTTAGGAGGCAGCGAAGCTTTCTTT. Translated, it gives CASSLGGSEAFF. This sequence joins TRBV7-8 and TRBJ1-1; D is ambiguous. The length of the CDR3 is 12 residues. Trimming removed 1 base at V and 8 bases at J, with 8 bases between. Germline CDR1 reads SGHVS; CDR2 reads FQNEAQ.

This clonotype was seen at least ten times. The chain joins TRBV6-4 to TRBJ1-1, with 10 positions matching TRBD1. Germline trimming cut 5 bases from V and 1 base from J; bases unmatched to any gene: 13. Germline CDR1 MRHNA, CDR2 SNTAGT. There are 18 residues in the CDR3. The CDR3 reads CASSTTGGHGRGNTEAFF. CDR3 DNA: TGTGCCAGCAGTACGACAGGGGGCCATGGAAGGGGGAACACTGAAGCTTTCTTT.

This clonotype was detected ten times or more. The chain recombines TRBV7-6 with TRBJ2-2, with 11 positions matching TRBD1. The J segment lost 6 bases and the V segment lost 2 bases, leaving 8 bases of the junction unmatched. Germline V gene lookup returns CDR1 SGHVS and CDR2 FNYEAQ. The CDR3 has 17 residues. CDR3 residues: CASSLRDRGFSPGELFF. The CDR3 region has the DNA TGTGCCAGCAGCTTAAGGGACAGGGGGTTCAGCCCCGGGGAGCTGTTTTTT.

This clonotype was seen ten or more times. The chain carries TRBV12-3 or TRBV12-4 and TRBJ2-5; 8 bases line up with TRBD2. V gave up 5 bases and J gave up 7 bases; unmatched junction bases: 9. The CDR3 is 14 amino acids. CDR3 bases: TGTGCCAGCAGTACCCTAAGCGGGGGTTTGACCCAGTACTTC. Its protein is CASSTLSGGLTQYF.

This clonotype was observed at least ten times. The chain joins TRBV10-2 to TRBJ1-4, with D tentatively TRBD1 (5 bases). Trimming left V 3 bases short and J 5 bases short, with 10 bases between. The CDR3 has 14 amino acids. The germline CDR1 and CDR2 sequences are WSHSY and SAAADI. CDR3 in DNA: TGCGCCAGCAGTGATATCAGGGAGAATGAAAAACTGTTTTTT. This gives the protein CASSDIRENEKLFF.

This clonotype was seen many times. The chain links TRBV4-3 to TRBJ2-3, with a tentative D call TRBD1 (5 bases). V was clipped by 4 bases and J by 6 bases, with 20 bases between them. This CDR3 region has 16 residues. Germline V CDR1 and CDR2: LGHNA, YSLEER. The CDR3 spells CASSLGDSAEHDTQYF. CDR3 sequence (DNA): TGCGCCAGCAGCCTAGGGGATAGTGCGGAACATGATACGCAGTATTTT.

This clonotype was recorded at least ten times. The rearrangement uses TRBV11-2 and TRBJ2-7; the D gene could be TRBD1 or TRBD2 (6 bases each). Per the germline V gene, CDR1 is SGHAT and CDR2 is FQNNGV. Trimming left V 3 bases short and J 2 bases short, with 17 bases between. The CDR3 is 16 residues long. DNA for the CDR3: TGTGCCAGCAGCTTCGGTACAGGGAGGTTCACCTACGAGCAGTACGTC. Translated: CASSFGTGRFTYEQYV.

This clonotype was found many times. The rearrangement joins TRBV11-2 to TRBJ2-3; D is undetermined. The germline gives CDR1 SGHAT, CDR2 FQNNGV. The CDR3 sequence is 16 residues long. Deletions cut 2 bases from V and 0 bases from J, with 12 bases between. This CDR3 is CASSLSLLVSTDTQYF. CDR3 nucleotide sequence: TGTGCCAGCAGCTTATCACTACTGGTTAGCACAGATACGCAGTATTTT.

The chain couples TRBV18 to TRBJ2-1; 9 positions match TRBD1. Germline trimming cut 6 bases from V and 5 bases from J; bases unmatched to any gene: 5. Germline CDR1 reads KGHSH; CDR2 reads LQKENI. The CDR3 has 14 amino acids. The CDR3 loop reads CASSPRDRDNEQFF. The CDR3 coding sequence is TGTGCCAGCTCCCCCCGGGACAGGGACAATGAGCAGTTCTTC.

This clonotype turned up a few times. J is TRBJ2-1 and V is TRBV24-1, with no clear D. This CDR3 comprises 17 residues. The germline V and J ends were trimmed by 3 bases and 2 bases, with 16 bases remaining between them. Per the germline V gene, CDR1 is KGHDR and CDR2 is SFDVKD. CDR3 DNA: TGTGCCACCAGTGATCCCTCCGACGTGGGCCCCTACAATGAGCAGTTCTTC. Translating gives CATSDPSDVGPYNEQFF.

There are many counts of this clonotype. This chain joins TRBV12-3 or TRBV12-4 and TRBJ1-1, with D unclear. This CDR3 has 12 amino acids. V lost 7 bases and J 4 bases, leaving 10 bases between the germline ends. The CDR3, as DNA: TGTGCCAGCACCGCCGGTGGCACTGAAGCTTTCTTT. Protein product: CASTAGGTEAFF.

Ten or more counts support this clonotype. V usage is TRBV28 and J usage is TRBJ2-3; TRBD2 aligns across 9 bases. Germline CDR1 and CDR2: MDHEN and SYDVKM. The V and J ends lost 4 bases and 0 bases, in that order; junction bases with no gene match: 5. The CDR3 is 16 amino acids. CDR3 protein: CASSSSGGTSTDTQYF. CDR3 DNA sequence: TGTGCCAGCAGTTCCAGCGGGGGGACAAGCACAGATACGCAGTATTTT.

This clonotype was seen many times. The gene calls are TRBV29-1 and TRBJ2-1; 9 bases agree with TRBD2. Germline CDR1 reads SQVTM; CDR2 reads ANQGSEA. The CDR3 has 14 amino acids. The trim removed 6 bases at V and 2 bases at J, leaving 5 bases unmatched. The CDR3 nucleotides read TGCAGCGTGGGAAGACTAGCGGCCTACAATGAGCAGTTCTTC. Translated: CSVGRLAAYNEQFF.

This clonotype was seen repeatedly, ten times or more. The chain couples TRBV12-3 or TRBV12-4 to TRBJ2-1, with D possibly being TRBD1 (6 bases). The CDR3 is 15 residues long. The V end lost 5 bases, the J end lost 4 bases, and 15 bases lay between the germline ends. CDR3 protein: CASSPIGGLYNEQFF. CDR3 nucleotide sequence: TGTGCCAGCAGTCCCATAGGGGGATTATACAATGAGCAGTTCTTC.

Only a few counts were recorded for this clonotype. V usage is TRBV18 and J usage is TRBJ2-7; weak D call: TRBD1 (5 bases). Germline V gene data show CDR1 as KGHSH and CDR2 as LQKENI. V was cut by 3 bases and J by 3 bases, with 12 bases left in between. This CDR3 has 14 amino acids. The CDR3 DNA follows: TGTGCCAGCTCACCCCAGGGAATTCACTACGAGCAGTACTTC. It codes for CASSPQGIHYEQYF.

This clonotype was counted at least ten times. CDR3 residues: CASSQDSEGRHTEAFF. The CDR3 DNA follows: TGCGCCAGCAGCCAAGATAGTGAGGGGCGGCACACTGAAGCTTTCTTT. This chain links TRBV4-3 with TRBJ1-1, with D maybe TRBD1 (5 bases). The CDR3 length is 16 residues. V was shortened by 0 bases and J by 3 bases, with 14 bases between the two germline ends. Germline CDR1 reads LGHNA; CDR2 reads YSLEER.

This clonotype was seen many times. This chain links TRBV7-9 with TRBJ1-5; D is undetermined. This CDR3 is built from 13 residues. The V gene lost 5 bases and the J gene lost 1 base, with 6 bases spanning the gap. In germline, CDR1 is SEHNR, CDR2 FQNEAQ (reference sequence). CDR3 residues: CASSTFSNQPQHF. CDR3 in DNA: TGTGCCAGCAGCACTTTCAGCAATCAGCCCCAGCATTTT.

The CDR3 nucleotides read TGTGCCAGCAGTCCCCGGGCGGAGCAGTACTTC. Translating gives CASSPRAEQYF. The rearrangement joins TRBV6-6 to TRBJ2-7; D uncertain. With 5 bases removed from V and 7 bases from J, the gap between germline ends came to 9 bases. The CDR3 extends over 11 amino acids. Germline CDR1 reads MNHNY; CDR2 reads SVGAGI (reference sequence).